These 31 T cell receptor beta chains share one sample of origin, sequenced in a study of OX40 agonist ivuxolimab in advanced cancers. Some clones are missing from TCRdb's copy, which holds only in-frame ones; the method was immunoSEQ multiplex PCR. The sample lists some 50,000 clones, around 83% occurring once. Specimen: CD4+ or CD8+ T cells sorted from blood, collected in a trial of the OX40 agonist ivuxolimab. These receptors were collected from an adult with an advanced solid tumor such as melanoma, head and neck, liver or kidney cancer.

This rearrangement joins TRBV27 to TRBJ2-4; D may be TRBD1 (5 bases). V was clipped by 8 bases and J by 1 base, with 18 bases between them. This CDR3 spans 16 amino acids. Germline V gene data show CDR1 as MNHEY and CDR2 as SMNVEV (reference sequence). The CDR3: CASSSLLYRAKNIQYF. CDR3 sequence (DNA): TGTGCCAGCTCTTCCCTCCTCTACAGGGCCAAAAACATTCAGTACTTC.

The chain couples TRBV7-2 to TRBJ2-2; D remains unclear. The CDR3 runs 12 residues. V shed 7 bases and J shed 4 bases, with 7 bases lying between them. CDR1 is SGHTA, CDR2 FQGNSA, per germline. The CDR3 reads CASIRSTGELFF. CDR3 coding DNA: TGTGCCAGCATCAGGAGCACCGGGGAGCTGTTTTTT.

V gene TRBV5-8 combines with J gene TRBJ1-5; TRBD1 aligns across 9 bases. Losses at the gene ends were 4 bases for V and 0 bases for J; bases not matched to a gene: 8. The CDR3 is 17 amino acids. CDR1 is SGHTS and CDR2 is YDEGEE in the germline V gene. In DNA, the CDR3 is TGTGCCAGCAGCCTGGGACAGGGATTCTCTAGCAATCAGCCCCAGCATTTT. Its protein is CASSLGQGFSSNQPQHF. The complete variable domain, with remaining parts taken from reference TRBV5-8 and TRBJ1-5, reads EAGVTQSPTHLIKTRGQQATLRCSPISGHTSVYWYQQALGLGLQFLLWYDEGEERNRGNFPPRFSGRQFPNYSSELNVNALELEDSALYLCASSLGQGFSSNQPQHFGDGTRLSIL.

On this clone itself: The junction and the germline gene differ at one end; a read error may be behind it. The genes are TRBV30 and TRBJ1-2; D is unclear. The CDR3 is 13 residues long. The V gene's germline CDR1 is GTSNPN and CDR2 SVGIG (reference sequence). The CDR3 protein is CARSARIHYGYTF. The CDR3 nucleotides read TGTGCCCGGAGTGCAAGGATTCACTATGGCTACACCTTC.

CDR3 in amino acids: CASSLAEKNSTDTQYF. The CDR3 DNA reads as TGTGCCAGCAGCTTAGCGGAGAAGAATAGCACAGATACGCAGTATTTT. The chain has TRBV7-9 and TRBJ2-3; no definite D call. The CDR3 consists of 16 residues. Trimming removed 0 bases at V and 0 bases at J, with 10 bases between. Looked up from germline, CDR1 is SEHNR and CDR2 is FQNEAQ (reference sequence).

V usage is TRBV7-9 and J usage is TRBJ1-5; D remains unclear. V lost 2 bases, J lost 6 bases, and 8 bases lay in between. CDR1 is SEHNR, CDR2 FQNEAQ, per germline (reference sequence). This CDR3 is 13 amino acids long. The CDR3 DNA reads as TGTGCCAGCAGCTTACAAGACGGTCAGCCCCAGCATTTT. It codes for CASSLQDGQPQHF.

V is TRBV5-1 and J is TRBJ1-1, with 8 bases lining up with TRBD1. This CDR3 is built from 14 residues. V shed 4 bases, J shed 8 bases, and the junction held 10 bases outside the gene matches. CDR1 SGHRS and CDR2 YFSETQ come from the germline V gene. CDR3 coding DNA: TGCGCCAGCAGCATCTCCGGGACAGGACGAGAAGCTTTCTTT. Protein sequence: CASSISGTGREAFF.

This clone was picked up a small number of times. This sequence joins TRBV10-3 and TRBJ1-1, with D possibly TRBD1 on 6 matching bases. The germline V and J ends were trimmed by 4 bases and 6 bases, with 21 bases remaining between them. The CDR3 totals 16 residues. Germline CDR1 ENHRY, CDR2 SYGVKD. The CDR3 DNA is TGTGCCATCAGTGCGGAGGCACCACAAAGGGGGGCTGAAGCTTTCTTT. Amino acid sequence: CAISAEAPQRGAEAFF.

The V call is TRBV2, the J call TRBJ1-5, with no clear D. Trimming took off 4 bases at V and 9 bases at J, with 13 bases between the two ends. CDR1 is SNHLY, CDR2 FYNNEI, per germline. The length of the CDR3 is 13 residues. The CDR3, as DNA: TGTGCCAGCAGTGTGGCGGACCTTGCGCCCCAGCATTTT. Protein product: CASSVADLAPQHF.

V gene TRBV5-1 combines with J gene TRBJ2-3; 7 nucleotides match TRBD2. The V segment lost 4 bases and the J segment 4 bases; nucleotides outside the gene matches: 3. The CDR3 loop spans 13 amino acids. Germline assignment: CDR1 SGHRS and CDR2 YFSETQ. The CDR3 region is CASSGGLADTQYF. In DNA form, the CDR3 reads TGCGCCAGCAGCGGCGGACTAGCAGATACGCAGTATTTT.

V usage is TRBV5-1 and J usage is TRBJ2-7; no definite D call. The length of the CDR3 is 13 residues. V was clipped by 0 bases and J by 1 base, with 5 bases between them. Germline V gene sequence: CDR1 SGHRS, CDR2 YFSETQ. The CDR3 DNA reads TGCGCCAGCAGCTTGGTGGGTTCCTACGAGCAGTACTTC. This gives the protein CASSLVGSYEQYF.

The CDR3 region is CASSLDPDRDGANVLTF. The CDR3 bases are TGCGCCAGCAGCTTGGACCCTGACAGGGATGGGGCCAACGTCCTGACTTTC. The J gene is TRBJ2-6, the V gene TRBV5-1, with 7 bases lining up with TRBD1. Per germline, CDR1 SGHRS and CDR2 YFSETQ. The CDR3 has 17 residues. Trimming at V came to 0 bases and at J to 3 bases, leaving 6 bases not matched to a gene.

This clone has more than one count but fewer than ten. The CDR3 protein is CASSFLAGSSGANVLTF. In DNA form, the CDR3 reads TGTGCCAGCAGCTTTTTGGCAGGGAGCTCTGGGGCCAACGTCCTGACTTTC. V gene TRBV5-4 combines with J gene TRBJ2-6; either TRBD1 or TRBD2 may fit D (5 bases each). V lost 2 bases and J 0 bases, leaving 12 bases between the germline ends. The V gene's germline CDR1 is SGHNT and CDR2 YYREEE (reference sequence). This CDR3 is 17 amino acids long.

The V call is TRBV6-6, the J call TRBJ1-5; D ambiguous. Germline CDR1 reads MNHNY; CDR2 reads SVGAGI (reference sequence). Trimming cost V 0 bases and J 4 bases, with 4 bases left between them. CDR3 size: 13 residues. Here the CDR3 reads CASSYSENQPQHF. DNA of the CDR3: TGTGCCAGCAGTTACTCGGAGAATCAGCCCCAGCATTTT.

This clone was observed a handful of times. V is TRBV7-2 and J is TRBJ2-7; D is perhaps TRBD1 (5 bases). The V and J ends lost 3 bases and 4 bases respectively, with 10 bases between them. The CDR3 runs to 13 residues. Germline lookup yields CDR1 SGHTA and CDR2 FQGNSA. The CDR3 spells CASSLTPGYEQYF. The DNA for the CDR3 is TGTGCCAGCAGCTTGACTCCAGGGTACGAGCAGTACTTC.

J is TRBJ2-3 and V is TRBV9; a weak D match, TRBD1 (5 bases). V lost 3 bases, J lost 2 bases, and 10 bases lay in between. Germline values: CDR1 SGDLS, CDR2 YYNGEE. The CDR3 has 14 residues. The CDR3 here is CASSARVSTDTQYF. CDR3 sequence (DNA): TGTGCCAGCAGCGCCAGGGTGTCCACAGATACGCAGTATTTT. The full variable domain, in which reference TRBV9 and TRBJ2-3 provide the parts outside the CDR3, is DSGVTQTPKHLITATGQRVTLRCSPRSGDLSVYWYQQSLDQGLQFLIQYYNGEERAKGNILERFSAQQFPDLHSELNLSSLELGDSALYFCASSARVSTDTQYFGPGTRLTVL.

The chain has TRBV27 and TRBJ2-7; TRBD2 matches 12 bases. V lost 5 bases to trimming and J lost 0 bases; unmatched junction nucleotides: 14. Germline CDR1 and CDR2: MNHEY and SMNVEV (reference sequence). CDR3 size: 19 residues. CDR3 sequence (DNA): TGTGCCAGCAGTCCACAGGGACTAGCGGGTTTCACTCTCTCCTACGAGCAGTACTTC. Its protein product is CASSPQGLAGFTLSYEQYF.

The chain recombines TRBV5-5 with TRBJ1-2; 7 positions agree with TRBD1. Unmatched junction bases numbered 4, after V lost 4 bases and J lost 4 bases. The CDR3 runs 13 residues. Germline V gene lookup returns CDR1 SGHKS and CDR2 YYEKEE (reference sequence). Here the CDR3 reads CASSRGQIYGYTF. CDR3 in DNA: TGTGCCAGCAGCCGGGGACAGATCTATGGCTACACCTTC.

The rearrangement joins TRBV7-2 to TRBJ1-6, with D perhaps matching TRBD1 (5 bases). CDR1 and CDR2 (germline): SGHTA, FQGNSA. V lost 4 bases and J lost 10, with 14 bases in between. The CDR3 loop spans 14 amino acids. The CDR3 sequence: CASSSSGTWSPLHF. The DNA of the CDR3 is TGTGCCAGCAGCTCATCAGGGACGTGGTCACCCCTCCACTTT.

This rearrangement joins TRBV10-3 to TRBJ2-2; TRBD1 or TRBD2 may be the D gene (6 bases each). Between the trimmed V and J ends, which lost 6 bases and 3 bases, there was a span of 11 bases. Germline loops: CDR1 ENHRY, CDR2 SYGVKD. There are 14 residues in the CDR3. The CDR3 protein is CAIRERGDTGELFF. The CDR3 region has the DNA TGTGCCATCAGGGAGAGGGGGGACACCGGGGAGCTGTTTTTT.

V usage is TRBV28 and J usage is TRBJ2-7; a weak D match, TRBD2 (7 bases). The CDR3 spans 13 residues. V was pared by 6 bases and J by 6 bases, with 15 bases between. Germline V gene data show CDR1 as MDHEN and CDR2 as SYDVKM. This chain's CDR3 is CASRLGGLPEQYF. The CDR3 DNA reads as TGTGCCAGCAGGCTGGGGGGGCTTCCCGAGCAGTACTTC.

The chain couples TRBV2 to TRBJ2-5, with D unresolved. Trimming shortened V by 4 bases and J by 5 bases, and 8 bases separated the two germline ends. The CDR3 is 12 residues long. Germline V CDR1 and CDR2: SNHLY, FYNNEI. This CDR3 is CASSVKRETQYF. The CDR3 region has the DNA TGTGCCAGCAGTGTGAAGCGTGAGACCCAGTACTTC.

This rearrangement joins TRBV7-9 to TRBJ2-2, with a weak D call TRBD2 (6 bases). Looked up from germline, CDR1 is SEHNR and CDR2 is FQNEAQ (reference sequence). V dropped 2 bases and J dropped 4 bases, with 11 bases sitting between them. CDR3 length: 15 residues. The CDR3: CASSLWRVGTGELFF. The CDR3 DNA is TGTGCCAGCAGCTTATGGAGGGTTGGCACCGGGGAGCTGTTTTTT. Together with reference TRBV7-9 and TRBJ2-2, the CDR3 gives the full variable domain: DTGVSQNPRHKITKRGQNVTFRCDPISEHNRLYWYRQTLGQGPEFLTYFQNEAQLEKSRLLSDRFSAERPKGSFSTLEIQRTEQGDSAMYLCASSLWRVGTGELFFGEGSRLTVL.

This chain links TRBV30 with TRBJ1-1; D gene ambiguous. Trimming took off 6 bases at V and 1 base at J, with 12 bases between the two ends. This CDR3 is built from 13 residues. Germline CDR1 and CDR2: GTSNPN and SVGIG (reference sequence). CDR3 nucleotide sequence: TGTGCCTGTTCAGAGGCATCGAACACTGAAGCTTTCTTT. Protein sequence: CACSEASNTEAFF.

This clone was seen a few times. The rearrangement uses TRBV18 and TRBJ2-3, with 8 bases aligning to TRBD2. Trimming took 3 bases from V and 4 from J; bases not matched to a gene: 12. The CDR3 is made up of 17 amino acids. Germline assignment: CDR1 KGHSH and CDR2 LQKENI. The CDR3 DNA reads TGTGCCAGCTCACCGGTGTCAGCCGGGACTAGTCCAGATACGCAGTATTTT. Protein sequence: CASSPVSAGTSPDTQYF. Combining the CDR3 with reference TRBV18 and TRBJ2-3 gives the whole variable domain NAGVMQNPRHLVRRRGQEARLRCSPMKGHSHVYWYRQLPEEGLKFMVYLQKENIIDESGMPKERFSAEFPKEGPSILRIQQVVRGDSAAYFCASSPVSAGTSPDTQYFGPGTRLTVL.

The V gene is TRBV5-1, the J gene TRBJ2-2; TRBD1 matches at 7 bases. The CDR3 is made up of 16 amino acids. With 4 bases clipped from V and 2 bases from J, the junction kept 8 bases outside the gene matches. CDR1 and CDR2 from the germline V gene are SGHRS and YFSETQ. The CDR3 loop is CASSAPGQHNTGELFF. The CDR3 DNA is TGCGCCAGCAGCGCACCGGGACAGCACAACACCGGGGAGCTGTTTTTT.

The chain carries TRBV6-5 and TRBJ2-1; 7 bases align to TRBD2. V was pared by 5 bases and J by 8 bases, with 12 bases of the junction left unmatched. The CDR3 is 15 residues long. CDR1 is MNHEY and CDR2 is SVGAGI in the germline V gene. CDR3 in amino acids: CASSRPWEGNYEQFF. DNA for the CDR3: TGTGCCAGCAGTCGCCCCTGGGAGGGCAACTATGAGCAGTTCTTC.

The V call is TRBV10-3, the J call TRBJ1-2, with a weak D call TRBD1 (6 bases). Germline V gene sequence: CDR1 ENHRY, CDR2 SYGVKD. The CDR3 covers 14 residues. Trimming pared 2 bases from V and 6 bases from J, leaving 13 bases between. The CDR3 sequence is CAISELRGSDGYTF. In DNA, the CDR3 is TGTGCCATCAGTGAGCTTAGGGGGTCGGATGGCTACACCTTC.

The CDR3 sequence: CASSPTWGREQYF. The CDR3, as DNA: TGTGCCAGTAGTCCCACCTGGGGGCGCGAGCAGTACTTC. V is TRBV19 and J is TRBJ2-7; possibly TRBD1 for D (6 bases). This CDR3 comprises 13 residues. The germline V gene has CDR1 LNHDA and CDR2 SQIVND (reference sequence). V was trimmed by 5 bases and J by 6 bases, leaving 14 bases between them.

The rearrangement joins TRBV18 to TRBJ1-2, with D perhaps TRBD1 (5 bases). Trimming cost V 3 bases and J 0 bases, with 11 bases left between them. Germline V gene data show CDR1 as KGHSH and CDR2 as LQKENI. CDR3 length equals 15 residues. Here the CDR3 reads CASSPLDNANYGYTF. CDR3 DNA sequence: TGTGCCAGCTCACCCCTGGACAACGCTAACTATGGCTACACCTTC.

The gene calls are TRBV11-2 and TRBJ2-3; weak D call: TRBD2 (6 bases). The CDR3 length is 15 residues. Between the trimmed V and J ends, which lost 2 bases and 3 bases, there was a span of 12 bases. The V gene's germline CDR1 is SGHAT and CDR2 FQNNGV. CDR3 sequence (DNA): TGTGCCAGCAGCTTACTAGCGAGAATGACAGATACGCAGTATTTT. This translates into CASSLLARMTDTQYF. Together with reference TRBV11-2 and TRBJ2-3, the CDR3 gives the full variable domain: EAGVAQSPRYKIIEKRQSVAFWCNPISGHATLYWYQQILGQGPKLLIQFQNNGVVDDSQLPKDRFSAERLKGVDSTLKIQPAKLEDSAVYLCASSLLARMTDTQYFGPGTRLTVL.